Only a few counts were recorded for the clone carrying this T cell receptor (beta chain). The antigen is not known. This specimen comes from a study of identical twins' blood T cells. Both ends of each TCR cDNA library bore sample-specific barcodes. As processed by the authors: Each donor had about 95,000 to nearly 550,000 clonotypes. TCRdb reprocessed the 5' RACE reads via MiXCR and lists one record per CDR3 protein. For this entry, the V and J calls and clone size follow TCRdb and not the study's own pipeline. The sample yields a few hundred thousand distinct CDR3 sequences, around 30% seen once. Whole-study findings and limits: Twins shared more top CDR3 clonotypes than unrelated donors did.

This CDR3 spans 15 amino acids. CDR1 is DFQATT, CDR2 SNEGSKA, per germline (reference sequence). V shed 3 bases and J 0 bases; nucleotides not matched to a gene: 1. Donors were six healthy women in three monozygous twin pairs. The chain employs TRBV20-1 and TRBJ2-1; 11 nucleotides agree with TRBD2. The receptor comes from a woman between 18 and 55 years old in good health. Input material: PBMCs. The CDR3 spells CSASGTSGSYNEQFF. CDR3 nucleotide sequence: TGCAGTGCTAGTGGGACTAGCGGCTCCTACAATGAGCAGTTCTTC.